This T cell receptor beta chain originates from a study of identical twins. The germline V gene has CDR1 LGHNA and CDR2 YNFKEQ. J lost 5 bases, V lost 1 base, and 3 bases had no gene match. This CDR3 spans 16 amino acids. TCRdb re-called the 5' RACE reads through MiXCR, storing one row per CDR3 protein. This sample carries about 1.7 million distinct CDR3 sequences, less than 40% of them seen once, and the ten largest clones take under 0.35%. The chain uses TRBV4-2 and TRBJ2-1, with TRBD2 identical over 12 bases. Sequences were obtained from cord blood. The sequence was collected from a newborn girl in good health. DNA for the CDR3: TGTGCCAGCAGCCAAGCGACTAGCGGGGGAAACAATGAGCAGTTCTTC. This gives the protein CASSQATSGGNNEQFF.